This entry lists 16 T cell receptor beta chains sequenced from one sample in a study of T cell responses to AZD1222 COVID-19 vaccine. The method was immunoSEQ multiplex PCR; TCRdb's version includes in-frame clones alone and lacks a portion of them. The sample holds about 180,000 clones, around 88% seen once. The material sequenced was peripheral blood, taken on day 0 of AZD1222 vaccination. These receptors came from an adult in good health.

This chain links TRBV12-5 with TRBJ1-2; D not resolved. The CDR3 consists of 13 residues. Between the trimmed V and J ends, which lost 5 bases and 3 bases, there was a span of 10 bases. Germline CDR1 and CDR2: LGHNT and FRNRAP. The chain's CDR3 is CASGANRDYGYTF. CDR3 nucleotides: TGTGCTAGTGGTGCGAACAGAGACTATGGCTACACCTTC.

This chain uses TRBV20-1 with TRBJ1-1; 8 bases agree with TRBD1. The CDR3 extends over 18 amino acids. V was pared by 3 bases and J by 0 bases, with 15 bases of the junction left unmatched. The germline CDR1 and CDR2 sequences are DFQATT and SNEGSKA (reference sequence). CDR3 DNA: TGCAGTGCTAGTCAATTGACAGGGGCCAACCTTATGAACACTGAAGCTTTCTTT. Protein product: CSASQLTGANLMNTEAFF.

The chain recombines TRBV20-1 with TRBJ2-7; D gene unclear. CDR3 size: 11 residues. Germline V CDR1 and CDR2: DFQATT, SNEGSKA (reference sequence). Trimming removed 2 bases at V and 4 bases at J, with 6 bases between. In DNA form, the CDR3 reads TGCAGTGCTAGACAAGGTTACGAGCAGTACTTC. This encodes CSARQGYEQYF.

The V and J genes are TRBV5-5 and TRBJ2-1; possibly TRBD2 for D (5 bases). V lost 0 bases, J lost 0 bases, and 10 bases lay in between. This CDR3 region has 16 residues. CDR1 SGHKS and CDR2 YYEKEE come from the germline V gene (reference sequence). CDR3 residues: CASSLAFTSSYNEQFF. The CDR3 nucleotides read TGTGCCAGCAGCTTGGCCTTTACTAGCTCCTACAATGAGCAGTTCTTC.

V is TRBV12-3 or TRBV12-4 and J is TRBJ2-3; no clear D. This CDR3 region has 12 residues. V dropped 7 bases and J dropped 7 bases, with 12 bases sitting between them. The CDR3 sequence is CASKRIPNTQYF. In nucleotides, the CDR3 is TGTGCCAGCAAACGAATCCCAAATACGCAGTATTTT.

This chain links TRBV28 with TRBJ1-4, with D possibly TRBD1 on 5 matching bases. V lost 2 bases to trimming and J lost 9 bases, with 13 bases between them. Germline V lookup: CDR1 MDHEN, CDR2 SYDVKM. The CDR3 sequence is 14 residues long. CDR3 sequence: CASSLGRALKKLFF. Written as DNA, the CDR3 is TGTGCCAGCAGTTTAGGCAGGGCTCTTAAAAAACTGTTTTTT.

This CDR3 is CASSEVGGTGELFF. DNA of the CDR3: TGTGCCAGCAGTGAAGTAGGGGGGACCGGGGAGCTGTTTTTT. The J gene is TRBJ2-2, the V gene TRBV6-4, with D perhaps given as TRBD1 or TRBD2 (6 bases each). Germline loops: CDR1 MRHNA, CDR2 SNTAGT. This CDR3 region has 14 residues. The V end was cut by 3 bases, the J end by 5 bases, with 10 bases between.

This clone was seen only once. The chain employs TRBV5-1 and TRBJ1-4; D remains unclear. This CDR3 has 13 residues. Trimming cost V 4 bases and J 6 bases, with 10 bases left between them. In germline, CDR1 is SGHRS, CDR2 YFSETQ. The CDR3 protein is CASSRLLDEKLFF. DNA of the CDR3: TGCGCCAGCAGCCGGCTGTTGGATGAAAAACTGTTTTTT. The variable domain in full, completed from reference TRBV5-1 and TRBJ1-4, reads KAGVTQTPRYLIKTRGQQVTLSCSPISGHRSVSWYQQTPGQGLQFLFEYFSETQRNKGNFPGRFSGRQFSNSRSEMNVSTLELGDSALYLCASSRLLDEKLFFGSGTQLSVL.

The chain is built from TRBV5-1 and TRBJ1-1; the match to TRBD1 covers 8 bases. CDR1 SGHRS and CDR2 YFSETQ come from the germline V gene. With V trimmed by 0 bases and J by 6 bases, 19 bases remained unmatched. CDR3 length: 19 amino acids. CDR3: CASSLDFDPRGQSGAEAFF. The CDR3 DNA follows: TGCGCCAGCAGCTTGGACTTCGATCCCAGGGGGCAGTCCGGCGCTGAAGCTTTCTTT.

V gene TRBV19 combines with J gene TRBJ1-4; unclear D gene. The germline V and J ends were trimmed by 7 bases and 6 bases, with 12 bases remaining between them. The CDR3 has 13 amino acids. The V gene's germline CDR1 is LNHDA and CDR2 SQIVND (reference sequence). CDR3 loop: CASNTAGDEKLFF. Here the CDR3 DNA reads TGTGCCAGTAACACCGCCGGGGATGAAAAACTGTTTTTT. The full variable domain, with the rest looked up from reference TRBV19 and TRBJ1-4, is DGGITQSPKYLFRKEGQNVTLSCEQNLNHDAMYWYRQDPGQGLRLIYYSQIVNDFQKGDIAEGYSVSREKKESFPLTVTSAQKNPTAFYLCASNTAGDEKLFFGSGTQLSVL.

The rearrangement uses TRBV7-9 and TRBJ2-2, with a tentative D call TRBD1 (6 bases). This CDR3 region has 16 residues. V lost 8 bases and J lost 0, with 16 bases in between. CDR1 and CDR2 (germline): SEHNR, FQNEAQ (reference sequence). This CDR3 reads CASHSSGAANTGELFF. Written as DNA, the CDR3 is TGTGCCAGCCACTCATCAGGGGCCGCGAACACCGGGGAGCTGTTTTTT.

The chain combines TRBV7-2 with TRBJ2-2; D is uncertain. The CDR3 is 15 residues long. Germline V lookup: CDR1 SGHTA, CDR2 FQGNSA. Trimming cost V 1 base and J 4 bases, with 10 bases left between them. CDR3 in DNA: TGTGCCAGCAGCTTAGGGAACGGATTCACCGGGGAGCTGTTTTTT. It yields the protein CASSLGNGFTGELFF. The full variable domain, its missing parts supplied by reference TRBV7-2 and TRBJ2-2, is GAGVSQSPSNKVTEKGKDVELRCDPISGHTALYWYRQSLGQGLEFLIYFQGNSAPDKSGLPSDRFSAERTGGSVSTLTIQRTQQEDSAVYLCASSLGNGFTGELFFGEGSRLTVL.

V gene TRBV7-2 combines with J gene TRBJ2-2, with D unclear. CDR1 and CDR2 from the germline V gene are SGHTA and FQGNSA. The V end lost 3 bases, the J end lost 3 bases, and 11 bases lay between the germline ends. CDR3 length: 15 residues. This chain's CDR3 is CASSFPLPYTGELFF. CDR3 bases: TGTGCCAGCAGCTTTCCGCTACCCTACACCGGGGAGCTGTTTTTT.

This rearrangement joins TRBV29-1 to TRBJ2-7; 8 nucleotides match TRBD1. The CDR3 covers 13 residues. V was clipped by 2 bases and J by 4 bases; unmatched bases: 4. Looked up from germline, CDR1 is SQVTM and CDR2 is ANQGSEA. CDR3 loop: CSVETGQEYEQYF. The CDR3 DNA is TGCAGCGTTGAAACGGGACAGGAATACGAGCAGTACTTC.

The chain recombines TRBV6-5 with TRBJ2-1, with D tentatively TRBD1 or TRBD2 (5 bases each). The ends were cut back, 7 bases at V and 4 bases at J, with 14 bases in the middle. The CDR3 loop spans 14 amino acids. Germline loops: CDR1 MNHEY, CDR2 SVGAGI. CDR3 in DNA: TGTGCCAGCAAAAACCGGGACGTGTACAATGAGCAGTTCTTC. The encoded protein is CASKNRDVYNEQFF.

This CDR3 is CASSLESSGVVYEQYF. The CDR3 region has the DNA TGTGCCAGCAGCTTAGAGTCTAGCGGGGTAGTCTACGAGCAGTACTTC. The J gene is TRBJ2-7, the V gene TRBV11-2; 9 bases align to TRBD2. V was pared by 0 bases and J by 3 bases, with 6 bases of the junction left unmatched. Germline assignment: CDR1 SGHAT and CDR2 FQNNGV. The CDR3 has 16 amino acids.